What follows are 18 T cell receptor beta chains derived from one specimen sequenced in a study of T cell responses to AZD1222 COVID-19 vaccine. The data were produced by immunoSEQ multiplex PCR, yet TCRdb's version contains in-frame clones alone and is incomplete. The data contain over 150,000 clones, around 89% of them seen just once; the ten biggest clones take up around 5.8%. The material was peripheral blood, obtained on day 0 of AZD1222 vaccination. These receptors were obtained from an adult in good health.

J is TRBJ1-6 and V is TRBV27; weak D call: TRBD1 (6 bases). This CDR3 has 14 residues. The germline V gene encodes CDR1 MNHEY and CDR2 SMNVEV (reference sequence). Trimming pared 3 bases from V and 9 bases from J, leaving 12 bases between. DNA for the CDR3: TGTGCCAGCAGTTTTGCTGGGGGCGTTTCACCCCTCCACTTT. The encoded protein is CASSFAGGVSPLHF.

V usage is TRBV5-4 and J usage is TRBJ1-6; 9 nucleotides align to TRBD1. CDR1 and CDR2 (germline): SGHNT, YYREEE (reference sequence). The V segment lost 2 bases and the J segment 7 bases; nucleotides outside the gene matches: 7. CDR3 length equals 16 residues. CDR3 region: CASSFSPQGANSPLHF. CDR3 bases: TGTGCCAGCAGCTTTTCCCCACAGGGGGCCAATTCACCCCTCCACTTT.

The V and J genes are TRBV5-4 and TRBJ2-5, with 8 nucleotides matching TRBD1. Germline-derived CDR1 and CDR2 are SGHNT and YYREEE (reference sequence). This CDR3 region has 14 residues. V dropped 4 bases and J dropped 1; count of bases not matched to a gene: 3. CDR3 amino acids: CASSPTGAQETQYF. The CDR3 DNA sequence: TGTGCCAGCAGCCCGACAGGGGCCCAAGAGACCCAGTACTTC.

This chain joins TRBV5-6 and TRBJ1-2, with 7 bases aligning to TRBD1. This CDR3 spans 17 amino acids. After removal of 2 bases from V and 4 bases from J, the junction contained 14 bases not matched to a gene. CDR1 is SGHDT and CDR2 is YYEEEE in the germline V gene. In DNA, the CDR3 is TGTGCCAGCAGCTTCAGGCAGGGGGACCCCACTTCCTATGGCTACACCTTC. Translation gives CASSFRQGDPTSYGYTF.

The chain recombines TRBV5-6 with TRBJ1-2; weak D call: TRBD1 (5 bases). CDR3 length equals 12 residues. V was clipped by 5 bases and J by 7 bases, with 12 bases between them. The germline gives CDR1 SGHDT, CDR2 YYEEEE. This chain's CDR3 is CASRANRGGYTF. As DNA, the CDR3 is TGTGCCAGCAGGGCAAATAGGGGTGGCTACACCTTC.

This rearrangement joins TRBV6-6 to TRBJ1-5, with a possible D match to TRBD1 (5 bases). Trimming shortened V by 8 bases and J by 0 bases, and 17 bases separated the two germline ends. Germline lookup yields CDR1 MNHNY and CDR2 SVGAGI (reference sequence). The CDR3 length is 16 residues. The CDR3 reads CASSFDGGYSNQPQHF. The CDR3 nucleotides read TGTGCCAGCTCCTTCGACGGGGGTTATAGCAATCAGCCCCAGCATTTT.

The chain is built from TRBV6-5 and TRBJ1-5; a possible D gene is TRBD1 (5 bases). The CDR3 sequence is 14 residues long. Trimming stripped 4 bases from V and 4 bases from J, with 11 bases between. Germline lookup yields CDR1 MNHEY and CDR2 SVGAGI. The CDR3, as DNA: TGTGCCAGCAGTTGGGGGGGAGGGAATCAGCCCCAGCATTTT. The encoded protein is CASSWGGGNQPQHF.

This clone was counted between two and nine times. The chain couples TRBV7-2 to TRBJ2-7, with D tentatively TRBD2 (5 bases). CDR1 is SGHTA and CDR2 is FQGNSA in the germline V gene. The CDR3 consists of 15 residues. V was clipped by 3 bases and J by 0 bases, with 12 bases between them. CDR3 in DNA: TGTGCCAGCAGCTTTGGACTCTCGAGCTCCTACGAGCAGTACTTC. Translation gives CASSFGLSSSYEQYF.

The chain recombines TRBV28 with TRBJ1-2; 12 nucleotides agree with TRBD1. Germline loops: CDR1 MDHEN, CDR2 SYDVKM. V shed 3 bases, J shed 4 bases, and the junction held 9 bases outside the gene matches. This CDR3 has 17 residues. The CDR3 sequence: CASSLGGTGGRVYGYTF. In DNA, the CDR3 is TGTGCCAGCAGTTTGGGCGGGACAGGGGGCCGAGTCTATGGCTACACCTTC.

J is TRBJ2-1 and V is TRBV6-2 or TRBV6-3, with D tentatively TRBD1 or TRBD2 (5 bases each). V lost 6 bases to trimming and J lost 10 bases, with 13 bases between them. Germline loops: CDR1 MNHEY, CDR2 SVGEGT. The CDR3 totals 12 residues. The CDR3 DNA reads TGTGCCAGCAGCCGCGAGGGGCCGGAGCAGTTCTTC. It codes for CASSREGPEQFF.

The chain recombines TRBV6-6 with TRBJ2-7; tentative D call: TRBD2 (7 bases). CDR1 and CDR2 (germline): MNHNY, SVGAGI (reference sequence). V was trimmed by 0 bases and J by 2 bases, leaving 14 bases between them. The length of the CDR3 is 16 residues. The CDR3 bases are TGTGCCAGCAGTTACTCGAATCGGGGGGCCACCTACGAGCAGTACTTC. Protein: CASSYSNRGATYEQYF.

This clone was observed a handful of times. The V gene is TRBV2, the J gene TRBJ1-6; D is ambiguous. The CDR3 is 12 residues long. V shed 5 bases and J shed 7 bases, with 6 bases lying between them. Germline V gives CDR1 SNHLY, CDR2 FYNNEI. The CDR3 DNA reads as TGTGCCAGCAGTTTTAGGAATTCACCCCTCCACTTT. Protein sequence: CASSFRNSPLHF.

This rearrangement joins TRBV5-5 to TRBJ1-4; no clear D gene. Germline V gene sequence: CDR1 SGHKS, CDR2 YYEKEE (reference sequence). The CDR3 has 13 amino acids. The V end was cut by 2 bases, the J end by 11 bases, with 13 bases between. CDR3 sequence reads: CASSLDGPGKLFF. For the CDR3, the DNA is TGTGCCAGCAGCTTAGACGGACCCGGGAAACTGTTTTTT.

The chain is built from TRBV6-5 and TRBJ1-4, with TRBD1 matching over 9 bases. V was clipped by 5 bases and J by 8 bases; unmatched bases: 9. The CDR3 totals 15 residues. Germline V CDR1 and CDR2: MNHEY, SVGAGI. CDR3 amino acids: CASSKRTGVGEKLFF. The CDR3 DNA sequence: TGTGCCAGCAGTAAACGGACAGGGGTAGGCGAAAAACTGTTTTTT.

The chain links TRBV7-3 to TRBJ1-1; tentatively, D is TRBD1 (5 bases). The V and J ends lost 6 bases and 5 bases respectively, with 10 bases between them. Germline lookup yields CDR1 SGHTA and CDR2 FQGTGA. CDR3 length: 12 amino acids. Written as DNA, the CDR3 is TGTGCCAGCAGGGGACCAGGGACTGAAGCTTTCTTT. This codes for CASRGPGTEAFF.

J is TRBJ1-3 and V is TRBV4-3; the D gene is possibly TRBD1 (6 bases). V was pared by 1 base and J by 2 bases, with 15 bases between. CDR1 is LGHNA, CDR2 YSLEER, per germline. The CDR3 has 17 residues. As DNA, the CDR3 is TGCGCCAGCAGCCAAGCGGATCAGGGGAGCACTGGAAACACCATATATTTT. Encoded protein: CASSQADQGSTGNTIYF.

This chain links TRBV5-1 with TRBJ2-3; 8 bases line up with TRBD2. V trimming: 0 bases; J trimming: 8 bases; junction bases outside the gene matches: 8. This CDR3 comprises 15 residues. Germline CDR1 SGHRS, CDR2 YFSETQ. The DNA for the CDR3 is TGCGCCAGCAGCTTGGATACCCCGGCGGGGGGTACGCAGTATTTT. It translates to CASSLDTPAGGTQYF.

This sequence joins TRBV12-5 and TRBJ1-1; D perhaps matches TRBD1 (5 bases). Germline-derived CDR1 and CDR2 are LGHNT and FRNRAP. The CDR3 loop spans 15 amino acids. The V end was cut by 3 bases, the J end by 4 bases, with 15 bases between. CDR3 bases: TGTGCTAGTGGTTTAGGTGGGAGCGGGGGCACTGAAGCTTTCTTT. Translation: CASGLGGSGGTEAFF.